This T cell receptor (beta chain) derives from a study of radiotherapy plus CTLA-4 blockade in lung cancer. This clone was observed a few times. The protocol was immunoSEQ multiplex PCR, while the TCRdb copy is restricted to in-frame clones and leaves out a portion. This table holds 56,000 or so clones, 65% to 85% found once. This TCR was sampled from a human donor with non-small cell lung cancer who had a partial response to radiotherapy plus ipilimumab. The sequenced sample was peripheral blood, obtained from a patient treated with radiotherapy plus ipilimumab.

As DNA, the CDR3 is TGTGCCAGCAGACAGGGGGTAGGGCAGCCCCAGCATTTT. This translates into CASRQGVGQPQHF. The chain is built from TRBV6-5 and TRBJ1-5; TRBD1 aligns across 8 bases. Per germline, CDR1 MNHEY and CDR2 SVGAGI. V lost 6 bases and J lost 7; bases outside the gene matches: 5. The CDR3 has 13 residues.